The T cell receptor (beta chain) under discussion was sequenced for a study of regulatory T cells in long-lasting Graves disease (dated by TCRdb to about 2021). Describing the broader study: Antithyroid drugs had been taken for less than 3 months by newly diagnosed Graves' disease patients. This study used TCR sequencing and RNA sequencing of peripheral blood to compare persistent Graves' disease patients against newly diagnosed Graves' disease patients. The study was registered as a clinical trial and conducted in China. A total of approximately 35 samples were covered by TCR sequencing, comprising about 13 persistent and 20 newly diagnosed Graves' disease patients.

Library prep was done by multiplex PCR. The run used an Illumina HiSeq 4000. To build TCR beta libraries, CDR3 regions were amplified by Arm-PCR using iRepertoire HTBI primers. Gel purification was performed on PCR products prior to sequencing. The authors processed their data as follows. Gene usage analysis of CDR3 amino acid clonotypes relied on the 60 to 65 TRBV and 15 or so TRBJ segments identified across samples. COPE and FqMerger were used to merge the filtered high-quality paired reads into contigs. Contigs were aligned with BLAST to IMGT TRBV, TRBD and TRBJ reference genes, and CDR3 was defined per IMGT. Any clonotype with a frequency above 0.1% was counted as a highly expanded clone. Shannon entropy was used to measure repertoire diversity, and the Gini coefficient was used to measure V-J evenness. A clonotype was considered public if more than one individual shared it. Clones were called with MiXCR by TCRdb after fastp trimmed the public reads at Q25, and only in-frame beta chains were retained. Every distinct CDR3 protein forms one entry, paired with its most common genes and DNA. The V and J calls come from TCRdb's annotation, not from the publication. This sample gives almost 450,000 distinct CDR3 sequences in total; 15% to 20% of them show up just once. The ten top clones hold around 11% of the sample.

V is clipped by 1 base and J by 8 bases, and the sequence between their germline boundaries is 9 bases long. The germline V gene encodes CDR1 LGHDT and CDR2 YNNKEL (reference sequence). The CDR3 runs 13 amino acids, cysteine and phenylalanine included. Kept here is only the CDR3 DNA, which spans 39 bases and is read in frame from base 1. Findings and caveats that apply to the study as a whole: TRBV28, TRBJ1-2 and TRBJ2-5 were preferentially used in persistent disease, while TRBV20-1 and TRBJ2-1 were favored in newly diagnosed disease. Compared with newly diagnosed patients, persistent Graves' disease patients had lower TCR Shannon entropy and fewer highly expanded clones, which suggests clonal expansion. The authors acknowledged the small sample size as a limitation that may reduce accuracy. Because the primary lesion, thyroid tissue, could not be accessed, the study looked at peripheral blood alone. More public clonotypes were shared among persistent patients (roughly 3,000) than among newly diagnosed patients (966). Sequencing and analysis were limited to the TCR beta chain.

The time point label here, explained by the study, means: newly diagnosed GD, antithyroid drugs for less than 3 months. For both TCR sequencing and RNA sequencing, RNA was extracted from PBMCs in TRIzol. Graves' disease was diagnosed according to American Thyroid Association guidelines. The patients came from an endocrinology department in Xi'an, China. From each patient, around 9 milliliters of peripheral blood was collected into an EDTA anticoagulant tube. Ficoll Paque Plus density gradient separation was used to isolate PBMCs, and no additional T cell sorting was done. An Agilent 2100 Bioanalyzer and agarose gel were used to assess RNA quality, and a NanoDrop 2000 was used to measure RNA concentration. This clonotype has a count of ten or more. Its antigen remains undetermined. Per-base quality was not reported, and no clone a single base away is much larger than it. The same data also contributed to another study, on T cells in Graves' hyperthyroidism and ophthalmopathy. Drawing on the second study: A patient counted as having stable Graves' hyperthyroidism if no progression to ophthalmopathy occurred over 18 months of follow-up. Hyperthyroidism patients were aged 18 to 65 years and newly diagnosed, with disease duration of less than 2 months. Patients with uncontrolled infections, other autoimmune diseases, pregnancy or lactation were excluded. Diagnoses relied on clinical symptoms, serum thyroxine and TRAb, thyroid ultrasound and orbital computed tomography. For the first round of RT-PCR on the TCR CDR3, the HTBI primer set was used together with the Qiagen OneStep RT-PCR kit. Most expanded thyroid clonotypes (frequency above 0.001) were also found in blood, which suggests that blood repertoires may mirror thyroid immune responses. Ophthalmopathy was separated from stable hyperthyroidism by a 13 V-J signature model, with just over 85% sensitivity and 81% to 82% specificity obtained in cross-validation and 80%/75% obtained in testing. In validation, the model predicted progression to ophthalmopathy with over 60% sensitivity and 72.22% specificity, a median of around six months before onset. A discovery cohort of roughly 100 patients, approximately 44 with Graves' ophthalmopathy and under 60 with stable Graves' hyperthyroidism, was used to find distinguishing TCR V-J signatures. An independent validation cohort of under 20 hyperthyroidism patients and 15 or so patients who later progressed to ophthalmopathy tested prospective prediction of ophthalmopathy. The roughly 100 discovery patients were randomly divided into training and test sets at a 7:3 ratio. The study also compared thyroid tissue and blood T-cell repertoires from 5 to 7 Graves' hyperthyroidism patients. After sampling, hyperthyroidism patients received methimazole starting at 30 mg daily, and ophthalmopathy patients received high-dose intravenous methylprednisolone. A second multiplex PCR round built the libraries, followed by size selection and purification. Sequencing of the libraries was done on an Illumina HiSeq2000 using paired-end 100 bp reads. SOAPnuke was used to process the raw data, removing reads that contained adapters or uncalled bases, had a mean Phred below 15, or lacked an exact match to the constant primer or identifier. COPE v1.2.5 was used to merge the high-quality paired reads, and each unique nucleotide sequence was defined as a clonotype. MiTCR v1.1 was used to align the clonotypes against IMGT TRBV, TRBD and TRBJ reference segments. Only V-J combinations with frequency above 0.0001, covering about 99% of repertoires, were analysed. A TCS score was defined as the ratio of F50 (clonal expansion) to E x V (chaos), with BLOSUM62-based TCRdist applied between CDR3 peptides within each V-J. Welch's t-statistics and random forest reduced several hundred V-J features to 13, which were used in a naive Bayes classifier (R e1071). No statistical method was used to set the sample size in advance, and investigators knew the group allocation. The paper reports TCR Vbeta CDR3 sequencing of fewer than 150 peripheral blood samples: 40 or so ophthalmopathy, over 70 hyperthyroidism and around 17 progressor patients.

This material consisted of peripheral blood mononuclear cells (PBMCs), taken at new diagnosis, from a patient treated with antithyroid drugs. This sequence originates from a woman younger than 45 with Graves disease. Donor details come from another sample of the same person, matched by shared clones. The chain links TRBV3-1 with TRBJ2-1; no D gene call is confident. CDR3 region: CASSQVSGDEQFF. The DNA reads as follows: TGTGCCAGCAGCCAAGTAAGTGGGGATGAGCAGTTCTTC.